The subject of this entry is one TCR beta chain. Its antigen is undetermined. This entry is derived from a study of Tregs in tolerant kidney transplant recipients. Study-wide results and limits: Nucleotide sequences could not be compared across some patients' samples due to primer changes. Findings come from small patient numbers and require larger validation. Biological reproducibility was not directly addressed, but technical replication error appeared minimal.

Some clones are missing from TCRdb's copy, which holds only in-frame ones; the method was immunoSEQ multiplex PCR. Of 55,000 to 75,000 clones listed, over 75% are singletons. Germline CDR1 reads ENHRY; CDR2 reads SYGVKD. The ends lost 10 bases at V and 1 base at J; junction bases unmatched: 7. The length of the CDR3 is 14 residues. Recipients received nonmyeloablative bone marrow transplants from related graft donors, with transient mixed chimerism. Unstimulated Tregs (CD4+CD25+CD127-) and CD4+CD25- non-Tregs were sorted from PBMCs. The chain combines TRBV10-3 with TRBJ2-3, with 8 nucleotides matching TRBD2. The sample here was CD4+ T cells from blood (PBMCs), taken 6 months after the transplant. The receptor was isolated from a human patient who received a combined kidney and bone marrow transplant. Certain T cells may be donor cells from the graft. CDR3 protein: CATGRREGTDTQYF. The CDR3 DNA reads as TGTGCCACCGGCCGGCGGGAGGGCACAGATACGCAGTATTTT.